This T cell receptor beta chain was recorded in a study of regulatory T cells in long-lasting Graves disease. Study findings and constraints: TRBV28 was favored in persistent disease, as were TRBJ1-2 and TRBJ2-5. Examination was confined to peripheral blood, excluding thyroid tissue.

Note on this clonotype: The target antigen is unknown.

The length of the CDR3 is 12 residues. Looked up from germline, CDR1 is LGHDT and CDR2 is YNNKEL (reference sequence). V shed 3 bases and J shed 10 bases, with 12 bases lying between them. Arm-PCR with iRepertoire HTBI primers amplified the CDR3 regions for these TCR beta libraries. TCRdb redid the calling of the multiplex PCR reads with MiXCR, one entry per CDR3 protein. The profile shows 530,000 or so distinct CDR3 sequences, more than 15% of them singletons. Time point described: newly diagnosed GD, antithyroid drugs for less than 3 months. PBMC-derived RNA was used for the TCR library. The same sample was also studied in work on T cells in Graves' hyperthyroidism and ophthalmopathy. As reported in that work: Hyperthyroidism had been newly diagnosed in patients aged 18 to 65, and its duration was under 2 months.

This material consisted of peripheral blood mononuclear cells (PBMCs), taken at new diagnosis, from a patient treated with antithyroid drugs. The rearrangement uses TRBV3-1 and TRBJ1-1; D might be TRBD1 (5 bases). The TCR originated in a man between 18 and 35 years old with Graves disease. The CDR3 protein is CASSQRGEVAFF. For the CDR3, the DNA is TGTGCCAGCAGCCAGCGAGGGGAAGTAGCTTTCTTT.